Here is one T cell receptor (beta chain) with its context. This clone was seen only once. The antigen this receptor binds is unknown. No clone much larger than this one lies a single base away; base qualities are absent. This specimen belongs to a study of blood T cell repertoires in COVID-19 (dated by TCRdb to 2020 to 2021). For context, the study as a whole: Collaborator samples came from the United States, Italy and Spain and covered acute and convalescent phases of COVID-19. The material from the prospective study consisted of cDNA or gDNA derived from T cells, B-cell-depleted T cells, or PBMCs. Sample metadata almost always included a de-identified subject ID, COVID-19 status, age in years and sex. The samples were drawn from the first 160 participants of the ongoing ImmuneRACE study and from some 1,300 subjects provided by 6 global collaborators. The repertoires were released in a freely available public database meant as a resource for research on the immune response to SARS-CoV-2. The dataset comprised deeply sampled blood TCRbeta repertoires from subjects exposed to, actively infected with, or recovered from COVID-19. HLA class I and class II types, where available, came from metadata supplied by the sample provider rather than from assay-based typing. Results and caveats for the whole study, not just this receptor: Clinical and demographic metadata were provided uncurated, with the amount varying by source and participant.

The CDR1 and CDR2 encoded by the germline V gene (reference sequence) are LNHDA and SQIVND. Trimming takes 0 bases from V and 1 base from J, and the germline ends sit 6 bases apart. From the cysteine through the phenylalanine, the CDR3 covers 14 amino acids. Only the CDR3 region is kept as DNA, spanning 42 bases read in frame from base 1. The immunoSEQ Assay, a bias-controlled multiplex PCR, was used to amplify TCRbeta CDR3 regions from genomic DNA. Per the original workflow: Within the assay, amplification of reference gene primers was used to estimate how many nucleated cells each sample contained. Sequence reads were collapsed and filtered to measure the absolute abundance of every unique TCRbeta CDR3 rearrangement. For each sample, productive Simpson clonality was calculated as the square root of Simpson's diversity index across productive rearrangements. TCRdb provides this immuneACCESS table in a form limited to in-frame rearrangements. Some clones are lacking; in checked studies, under half of them reflect an unresolved V gene, and why the rest are absent is not known. V, J and clone size were drawn from that table, and D and trimming were deduced from the DNA. This sample has roughly 110,000 clones in its table, and more than 70% of those were observed once. The ten largest clones add up to over 4% of the sample.

Collaborating institutions collected whole blood in K2EDTA tubes following their own protocols. For TCRbeta analysis, collaborator samples were shipped as frozen whole blood, as isolated PBMCs, or as DNA extracted from either sample type. This chain is built from TRBV19 and TRBJ1-1; a confident D gene designation cannot be given. The sequenced sample was peripheral blood. This TCR was sampled from a man aged 70 or older with acute or convalescent COVID-19. The nucleotides read TGTGCCAGTAGTATAGATTCGAGGAACACTGAAGCTTTCTTT. This encodes CASSIDSRNTEAFF. Beyond the CDR3, the reference TRBV19 and TRBJ1-1 genes provide the residues; the full variable domain reads: DGGITQSPKYLFRKEGQNVTLSCEQNLNHDAMYWYRQDPGQGLRLIYYSQIVNDFQKGDIAEGYSVSREKKESFPLTVTSAQKNPTAFYLCASSIDSRNTEAFFGQGTRLTVV.